The rows below give T cell receptor beta chains drawn from one sample of a study of blood T cell repertoires in COVID-19. Profiled with immunoSEQ multiplex PCR; TCRdb holds only in-frame clones, not every one. Here the sample spans 250,000 or so clones, 84% being singletons. The material sequenced was peripheral blood. These receptors came from a man aged 50 to 60 with acute or convalescent COVID-19. The CDR3 runs from the conserved cysteine through the conserved F or W. Each record gives: V gene, D gene, J gene, clone size, CDR3 protein, CDR3 DNA. D genes are given only for firm matches. Rows give clone size only sometimes, using once, few, many, or a class for an expanded clone.

TRBV7-2,TRBD1,TRBJ1-2,-,CASSVGQTGYTF,TGTGCCAGCAGCGTGGGACAGACGGGCTACACCTTC
TRBV9,-,TRBJ2-1,-,CASSVDGNSYNEQFF,TGTGCCAGCAGCGTAGACGGGAACTCCTACAATGAGCAGTTCTTC
TRBV4-1,-,TRBJ2-7,-,CASSLRDGPSYEQYF,TGCGCCAGCAGCCTGCGGGACGGCCCCTCCTACGAGCAGTACTTC
TRBV2,TRBD1,TRBJ2-4,-,CASIIQGQGVNIQYF,TGTGCCAGCATAATCCAGGGTCAGGGGGTAAACATTCAGTACTTC
TRBV6-4,-,TRBJ1-4,-,CASSDFMGGNEKLFF,TGTGCCAGCAGTGACTTTATGGGGGGAAATGAAAAACTGTTTTTT
TRBV5-1,-,TRBJ1-2,few,CASSYSGYGYTF,TGCGCCAGCAGCTACTCGGGCTATGGCTACACCTTC
TRBV15,-,TRBJ2-7,once,CATSEVQGYEQYF,TGTGCCACCAGCGAGGTACAGGGCTACGAGCAGTACTTC
TRBV11-3,-,TRBJ2-7,-,CASSLAGDSYEQYF,TGTGCCAGCAGCTTAGCGGGGGATTCCTACGAGCAGTACTTC
TRBV7-8,-,TRBJ1-6,-,CASSLVGAPVNSPLHF,TGTGCCAGCAGCTTAGTGGGGGCTCCAGTCAATTCACCCCTCCACTTT
TRBV5-1,TRBD1,TRBJ2-7,-,CASSFAAGGANSEQYF,TGCGCCAGCAGCTTTGCAGCAGGGGGCGCAAATAGCGAGCAGTACTTC
TRBV2,-,TRBJ1-3,-,CASSTGYNTIYF,TGTGCCAGCAGTACAGGGTATAACACCATATATTTT
TRBV7-9,-,TRBJ1-3,-,CASSLEGLGNTIYF,TGTGCCAGCAGCTTAGAGGGGCTCGGAAACACCATATATTTT
TRBV11-2,-,TRBJ1-1,-,CASSLDAVMNTEAFF,TGTGCCAGCAGCTTAGATGCAGTTATGAACACTGAAGCTTTCTTT
TRBV7-9,-,TRBJ1-2,-,CASSPAFQGEVYGYTF,TGTGCCAGCAGCCCTGCCTTTCAGGGCGAAGTCTATGGCTACACCTTC
TRBV11-3,-,TRBJ1-4,once,CASSDNREVEKLFF,TGTGCCAGCAGCGATAATAGGGAGGTAGAAAAACTGTTTTTT
TRBV5-5,TRBD1,TRBJ1-5,-,CASGRQGVSNQPQHF,TGTGCCAGCGGTCGACAGGGGGTTAGCAATCAGCCCCAGCATTTT
TRBV4-1,TRBD1,TRBJ1-5,-,CASSGQGLSNQPQHF,TGCGCCAGCAGTGGACAGGGTTTAAGCAATCAGCCCCAGCATTTT
TRBV11-3,-,TRBJ1-6,-,CASAGDGNSPLHF,TGTGCCAGCGCGGGAGACGGAAATTCACCCCTCCACTTT
TRBV24-1,-,TRBJ1-2,-,CATRDFYGYTF,TGTGCCACTCGGGACTTCTATGGCTACACCTTC
TRBV6-5,TRBD2,TRBJ2-5,-,CASSYSLAEETQYF,TGTGCCAGCAGTTACTCTCTAGCGGAAGAGACCCAGTACTTC
TRBV7-8,-,TRBJ2-2,-,CASSLNPRAGELFF,TGTGCCAGCAGCCTGAATCCACGGGCCGGGGAGCTGTTTTTT
TRBV5-1,-,TRBJ1-5,-,CASSRGVGDQPQHF,TGCGCCAGCAGCCGCGGGGTTGGGGATCAGCCCCAGCATTTT
TRBV30,TRBD2,TRBJ2-1,-,CAWGAGGDEQFF,TGTGCCTGGGGAGCGGGAGGGGATGAGCAGTTCTTC
TRBV18,-,TRBJ1-5,-,CASSPGLEQKRPQHF,TGTGCCAGCTCACCAGGTTTGGAGCAGAAGAGGCCCCAGCATTTT
TRBV7-3,TRBD2,TRBJ2-5,-,CASSPRGGAMETQYF,TGTGCCAGCAGCCCAAGGGGAGGGGCGATGGAGACCCAGTACTTC
TRBV19,TRBD2,TRBJ2-7,-,CASSKREVSSYEQYF,TGTGCCAGTAGTAAACGGGAGGTGAGCTCCTACGAGCAGTACTTC
TRBV5-1,-,TRBJ2-4,-,CASSLVGGPNIQYF,TGCGCCAGCAGCTTGGTGGGGGGTCCCAACATTCAGTACTTC
TRBV29-1,-,TRBJ2-2,few,CSVALAIRDTGELFF,TGCAGCGTTGCTCTAGCGATTAGGGACACCGGGGAGCTGTTTTTT
TRBV27,-,TRBJ2-7,-,CASSLGDGTYEQYF,TGTGCCAGCAGTTTAGGAGACGGCACCTACGAGCAGTACTTC
TRBV3-1/TRBV3-2,-,TRBJ1-2,few,CASSQGGSGGYTF,TGTGCCAGCAGCCAAGGAGGATCCGGTGGCTACACCTTC
TRBV21-1,-,TRBJ2-1,-,CASTHATDRAVGEQFF,TGTGCCAGCACCCATGCGACGGACAGGGCCGTTGGTGAGCAGTTCTTC
TRBV18,-,TRBJ1-1,-,CASSPTEVRGTEAFF,TGTGCCAGCTCACCAACGGAGGTCCGGGGCACTGAAGCTTTCTTT
TRBV4-1,TRBD1,TRBJ1-1,once,CASSRKTGEVNTEAFF,TGCGCCAGCAGCCGGAAGACAGGGGAGGTTAACACTGAAGCTTTCTTT
TRBV2,-,TRBJ2-2,once,CASSEQGVGTGELFF,TGTGCCAGCAGTGAACAGGGCGTCGGCACCGGGGAGCTGTTTTTT
TRBV29-1,TRBD2,TRBJ2-3,-,CSVAGTRFLTDTQYF,TGCAGCGTTGCTGGGACTAGGTTTTTGACAGATACGCAGTATTTT
TRBV5-1,-,TRBJ1-1,-,CASSLWGDAEAFF,TGCGCCAGCAGCTTGTGGGGGGATGCTGAAGCTTTCTTT
TRBV5-1,TRBD1,TRBJ2-1,once,CASSGKDRDPSYNEQFF,TGCGCCAGCAGCGGAAAGGACAGGGACCCCTCCTACAATGAGCAGTTCTTC
TRBV7-9,-,TRBJ1-1,-,CASSQSFSPEAFF,TGTGCCAGCAGCCAAAGTTTCAGTCCTGAAGCTTTCTTT
TRBV19,-,TRBJ1-5,-,CASSNLGQKAREGNQPQHF,TGTGCCAGTAGTAACCTCGGGCAAAAGGCCCGGGAGGGCAATCAGCCCCAGCATTTT
TRBV19,TRBD2,TRBJ2-1,-,CASRIQGLGLAGGEQFF,TGTGCCAGTAGAATTCAGGGCCTCGGACTAGCGGGAGGTGAGCAGTTCTTC
TRBV6-2/TRBV6-3,-,TRBJ1-2,-,CASSYIDRPGGYTF,TGTGCCAGCAGTTACATCGACAGGCCGGGAGGCTACACCTTC
TRBV6-2/TRBV6-3,TRBD2,TRBJ2-1,-,CASSPRGGSSYNEQFF,TGTGCCAGCAGCCCCCGGGGGGGAAGCTCCTACAATGAGCAGTTCTTC
TRBV5-4,-,TRBJ2-5,-,CASSLERDTSQETQYF,TGTGCCAGCAGCTTGGAACGGGACACTTCCCAAGAGACCCAGTACTTC
TRBV5-1,-,TRBJ2-7,-,CASSLADWLYEQYF,TGCGCCAGCAGCTTGGCCGACTGGCTGTACGAGCAGTACTTC
TRBV9,TRBD1,TRBJ2-6,-,CASSPSGGGRYSGANVLTF,TGTGCCAGCAGCCCATCAGGGGGCGGACGATATTCTGGGGCCAACGTCCTGACTTTC
TRBV18,TRBD2,TRBJ2-1,-,CASSPNLAGYNEQFF,TGTGCCAGCTCACCGAATCTAGCGGGGTACAATGAGCAGTTCTTC
TRBV9,TRBD1,TRBJ2-7,-,CASSVEQGDEQYF,TGTGCCAGCAGCGTAGAACAGGGGGACGAGCAGTACTTC
TRBV28,-,TRBJ2-1,-,CAIQGRWHEQFF,TGTGCCATACAGGGGAGGTGGCATGAGCAGTTCTTC
TRBV28,-,TRBJ1-2,-,CASSPRGDYGYTF,TGTGCCAGCAGCCCGCGGGGGGACTATGGCTACACCTTC
TRBV6-5,TRBD1,TRBJ2-7,-,CASKTGDEQYF,TGTGCCAGCAAGACAGGGGACGAGCAGTACTTC